Following are 29 T cell receptor beta chains from one sample sequenced in a study of blood T cells in healthy people across ages (dated by TCRdb to about 2015). Receptor amplification or capture employed 5' RACE. Sequencing relied on an Illumina HiSeq 2500. A second PCR of roughly 7 to 11 cycles was performed with a sample-barcoded 5' primer and a J-beta primer mix. The public sequencing data were trimmed at Q25 with fastp and processed into clonotypes with MiXCR by TCRdb, which kept only in-frame beta chains. Each CDR3 protein appears once, grouped with its most common genes and DNA. This sample comprises fewer than 2,000,000 distinct CDR3 sequences, about 32% of them detected only once. About 11% of the sample is taken by the ten largest. The sequencing input was blood. The receptor source for this set is a woman aged 25-40 years in good health.

The gene calls are TRBV7-7 and TRBJ2-5, with D maybe TRBD1 (6 bases). Germline loops: CDR1 SSHAT, CDR2 FNYEAQ (reference sequence). The germline V and J ends were trimmed by 3 bases and 3 bases, with 14 bases remaining between them. There are 15 residues in the CDR3. As DNA, the CDR3 is TGTGCCAGCAGCTTGAGTCAAGACAGGAAAGAGACCCAGTACTTC. Its protein is CASSLSQDRKETQYF.

The sample holds one count of this clonotype. The chain employs TRBV9 and TRBJ2-7, with D possibly being TRBD1 or TRBD2 (6 bases each). The CDR3 runs 16 residues. V was shortened by 4 bases and J by 3 bases, with 20 bases between the two germline ends. Germline CDR1 reads SGDLS; CDR2 reads YYNGEE. CDR3: CASSWRERGDYYEQYF. As DNA, the CDR3 is TGTGCCAGCAGCTGGAGGGAGAGGGGGGATTACTACGAGCAGTACTTC.

V usage is TRBV5-1 and J usage is TRBJ2-3; D ambiguous. This CDR3 has 15 residues. With 0 bases removed from V and 2 bases from J, the gap between germline ends came to 10 bases. The germline CDR1 and CDR2 sequences are SGHRS and YFSETQ. CDR3 sequence reads: CASSLAAALTDTQYF. Written as DNA, the CDR3 is TGCGCCAGCAGCTTGGCGGCAGCCCTCACAGATACGCAGTATTTT.

This chain joins TRBV7-8 and TRBJ2-4, with TRBD1 as a possible D gene (5 bases). The last part of the DNA fits TRBJ2-7 better; the J call may be wrong. This CDR3 is 17 amino acids long. Germline-derived CDR1 and CDR2 are SGHVS and FQNEAQ. DNA of the CDR3: TGTGCCAGCAGCTTAGAGGGTCAGGGAAAGCGAGCTTCCGAGCAGTACTTC. It translates to CASSLEGQGKRASEQYF.

This clonotype was counted a few times. The chain recombines TRBV20-1 with TRBJ1-1, with TRBD1 identical over 11 bases. Germline-derived CDR1 and CDR2 are DFQATT and SNEGSKA (reference sequence). CDR3 length: 18 residues. Trimming cost V 0 bases and J 1 base; bases outside gene matches: 10. The CDR3 loop reads CSARETGTGGLPNTEAFF. CDR3 nucleotides: TGCAGTGCTAGAGAAACCGGGACAGGGGGACTCCCGAACACTGAAGCTTTCTTT.

The rearrangement links TRBV10-2 to TRBJ2-7; possibly TRBD1 or TRBD2 for D (5 bases each). Trimming took 7 bases from V and 2 from J, leaving 12 bases between them. CDR1 and CDR2 from the germline V gene are WSHSY and SAAADI. This CDR3 region has 13 residues. CDR3 nucleotide sequence: TGCGCCAGCACTACCGGGGCAGCCTACGAGCAGTACTTC. Its translation is CASTTGAAYEQYF.

The chain combines TRBV6-1 with TRBJ2-5, with 9 bases matching TRBD2. Losses at the gene ends were 1 base for V and 2 bases for J; bases not matched to a gene: 2. Germline CDR1 and CDR2: MNHNS and SASEGT. The CDR3 runs to 15 residues. CDR3 loop: CASSEGLAVQETQYF. In DNA, the CDR3 is TGTGCCAGCAGTGAAGGACTAGCGGTACAAGAGACCCAGTACTTC.

This clonotype was seen a single time. V gene TRBV6-5 combines with J gene TRBJ2-1, with D maybe TRBD2 (6 bases). This CDR3 has 13 residues. Trimming pared 5 bases from V and 10 bases from J, leaving 15 bases between. Germline assignment: CDR1 MNHEY and CDR2 SVGAGI. The CDR3 coding sequence is TGTGCCAGCAGTCTAGCGTTTAGAGGGGAGCAGTTCTTC. It translates to CASSLAFRGEQFF.

For this clonotype: An end of the junction does not agree with germline; a read error may underlie this. The J gene is TRBJ2-3, the V gene TRBV20-1; D may be TRBD1 (5 bases). Per the germline V gene, CDR1 is DFQATT and CDR2 is SNEGSKA (reference sequence). CDR3 length equals 13 residues. Written as DNA, the CDR3 is TGCAGTGCTAAGGGGCTTAGCACAGATGCGCAGTATTTT. Its protein product is CSAKGLSTDAQYF.

This clonotype has a handful of counts. This chain joins TRBV12-5 and TRBJ2-7, with D perhaps matching TRBD1 or TRBD2 (6 bases each). Germline V gives CDR1 LGHNT, CDR2 FRNRAP. With 3 bases removed from V and 2 bases from J, the gap between germline ends came to 26 bases. The CDR3 totals 19 residues. CDR3 protein: CASGFPKVQDSRGTYEQYF. The CDR3 coding sequence is TGTGCTAGTGGTTTCCCGAAGGTACAGGACAGTCGGGGGACCTACGAGCAGTACTTC. The whole variable domain, remainder taken from reference TRBV12-5 and TRBJ2-7, is DARVTQTPRHKVTEMGQEVTMRCQPILGHNTVFWYRQTMMQGLELLAYFRNRAPLDDSGMPKDRFSAEMPDATLATLKIQPSEPRDSAVYFCASGFPKVQDSRGTYEQYFGPGTRLTVT.

V and J are TRBV6-4 and TRBJ1-2; D unclear. Trimming removed 6 bases at V and 5 bases at J, with 16 bases between. The CDR3 has 14 residues. Germline CDR1 and CDR2: MRHNA and SNTAGT. The CDR3 spells CASRPGPGPYGYTF. In DNA, the CDR3 is TGTGCCAGCAGACCCGGACCCGGCCCTTATGGCTACACCTTC.

A single count supports this clonotype. This sequence joins TRBV7-8 and TRBJ2-7; unclear D gene. Germline V gives CDR1 SGHVS, CDR2 FQNEAQ. The CDR3 consists of 15 residues. V was trimmed by 1 base and J by 1 base, leaving 11 bases between them. The CDR3 DNA reads TGTGCCAGCAGCTTAGGGACGAGTCCTTCCTACGAGCAGTACTTC. Its protein product is CASSLGTSPSYEQYF.

The chain has TRBV20-1 and TRBJ1-1; 11 positions agree with TRBD1. Germline V gives CDR1 DFQATT, CDR2 SNEGSKA (reference sequence). The CDR3 is 13 residues long. After removal of 5 bases from V and 4 bases from J, the junction contained 3 bases not matched to a gene. The CDR3 DNA sequence: TGCAGTGCTCCTGGGACAGGGGGCACTGAAGCTTTCTTT. Translation gives CSAPGTGGTEAFF.

The rearrangement uses TRBV10-3 and TRBJ1-2; D is ambiguous. This CDR3 region has 15 residues. Germline CDR1 ENHRY, CDR2 SYGVKD. V was clipped by 6 bases and J by 3 bases, with 17 bases between them. The CDR3 nucleotides read TGTGCCATCAGCGACTCCGGGAGGGTTGACTATGGCTACACCTTC. It yields the protein CAISDSGRVDYGYTF.

The chain couples TRBV27 to TRBJ2-7; 8 nucleotides line up with TRBD2. Germline trimming cut 6 bases from V and 4 bases from J; bases unmatched to any gene: 11. Germline V gives CDR1 MNHEY, CDR2 SMNVEV (reference sequence). The CDR3 is 15 residues long. CDR3 in amino acids: CASSLKRGPEYEQYF. The CDR3 nucleotides are TGTGCCAGCAGCCTTAAGCGGGGGCCGGAGTACGAGCAGTACTTC.

The chain uses TRBV29-1 and TRBJ1-2; D is uncertain. Germline V gene sequence: CDR1 SQVTM, CDR2 ANQGSEA. V lost 4 bases to trimming and J lost 4 bases, with 16 bases between them. The CDR3 spans 14 residues. CDR3 region: CSVVALLDTYGYTF. For the CDR3, the DNA is TGCAGCGTTGTCGCCCTGCTAGACACCTATGGCTACACCTTC.

This clonotype appeared once. The V gene is TRBV20-1, the J gene TRBJ2-5; 7 nucleotides align to TRBD1. From germline, CDR1 is DFQATT and CDR2 SNEGSKA (reference sequence). This CDR3 has 13 amino acids. The CDR3 DNA reads TGCAATGCCGATCCGGGACAGCAAGAGACCCAGTACTTC. Protein product: CNADPGQQETQYF.

This clonotype was seen a few times. The V gene is TRBV12-3 or TRBV12-4, the J gene TRBJ2-1; D is uncertain. This CDR3 has 14 residues. V was shortened by 3 bases and J by 2 bases, with 8 bases between the two germline ends. The DNA of the CDR3 is TGTGCCAGCAGTTTGAATATAGCCTACAATGAGCAGTTCTTC. Translating gives CASSLNIAYNEQFF.

The genes are TRBV28 and TRBJ1-2; D may be TRBD1 (5 bases). CDR1 and CDR2 from the germline V gene are MDHEN and SYDVKM. Trimming shortened V by 5 bases and J by 0 bases, and 10 bases separated the two germline ends. The CDR3 runs 14 residues. The CDR3: CASSGTEANYGYTF. The CDR3 DNA is TGTGCCAGCAGTGGGACGGAGGCTAACTATGGCTACACCTTC.

In this sample, this clonotype turned up a few times. This chain links TRBV20-1 with TRBJ2-2; 7 bases match TRBD1. The trim removed 4 bases at V and 3 bases at J, leaving 14 bases unmatched. The CDR3 consists of 17 residues. Germline CDR1 reads DFQATT; CDR2 reads SNEGSKA (reference sequence). The CDR3 DNA reads TGCAGTGCTAAGTTTGGAGACAGGGCATTTGACACCGGGGAGCTGTTTTTT. It is translated as CSAKFGDRAFDTGELFF.

The gene calls are TRBV5-5 and TRBJ2-5; tentative D call: TRBD1 (5 bases). CDR3 length equals 14 residues. Trimming pared 2 bases from V and 4 bases from J, leaving 12 bases between. Germline V gene data show CDR1 as SGHKS and CDR2 as YYEKEE (reference sequence). The CDR3 is CASSFWQGGETQYF. The DNA for the CDR3 is TGTGCCAGCAGCTTTTGGCAGGGCGGAGAGACCCAGTACTTC.

This clonotype was seen many times. The chain joins TRBV13 to TRBJ2-7; no clear D gene. Germline V gives CDR1 PRHDT, CDR2 FYEKMQ (reference sequence). The CDR3 consists of 14 residues. V was shortened by 3 bases and J by 0 bases, with 9 bases between the two germline ends. CDR3 residues: CASSFNRNSYEQYF. The CDR3 DNA reads TGTGCCAGCAGCTTCAACCGAAACTCCTACGAGCAGTACTTC. The whole variable domain, filled in from reference TRBV13 and TRBJ2-7, reads AAGVIQSPRHLIKEKRETATLKCYPIPRHDTVYWYQQGPGQDPQFLISFYEKMQSDKGSIPDRFSAQQFSDYHSELNMSSLELGDSALYFCASSFNRNSYEQYFGPGTRLTVT.

Details on this clonotype: A read error may explain this, as a much larger clone is one base away. The J gene is TRBJ2-3, the V gene TRBV4-2; 9 bases match TRBD2. The trim removed 0 bases at V and 4 bases at J, leaving 17 bases unmatched. The CDR3 covers 20 residues. CDR1 LGHNA and CDR2 YNFKEQ come from the germline V gene. The CDR3 sequence is CASSQDSGVAGDRKADTQYF. As DNA, the CDR3 is TGTGCCAGCAGCCAAGACAGTGGAGTAGCGGGAGATCGGAAGGCAGATACGCAGTATTTT.

For this clonotype: A much larger clone differs from this one at a single base, so this may be a read error. J is TRBJ1-2 and V is TRBV4-1; D uncertain. This CDR3 has 15 amino acids. CDR1 is MGHRA, CDR2 YSYEKL, per germline. V was cut by 1 base and J by 7 bases, with 16 bases left in between. CDR3 sequence (DNA): TGCGCCAGCAGCCAAGGTGCCTCAGGAGTTGGTGGCTACACCTTC. Encoded protein: CASSQGASGVGGYTF.

The DNA for the CDR3 is TGCGCCAGCAGCTCTGGACTAGCGAGCGAGTGGCAGTACTTC. It yields the protein CASSSGLASEWQYF. This chain joins TRBV5-1 and TRBJ2-5; 9 bases map to TRBD2. CDR3 size: 14 residues. Germline CDR1 reads SGHRS; CDR2 reads YFSETQ. The V and J ends lost 3 bases and 11 bases, in that order; junction bases with no gene match: 11.

This clonotype was seen a few times. This chain links TRBV5-1 with TRBJ2-7; D uncertain. Trimming shortened V by 0 bases and J by 3 bases, and 10 bases separated the two germline ends. This CDR3 has 14 residues. Per germline, CDR1 SGHRS and CDR2 YFSETQ. DNA of the CDR3: TGCGCCAGCAGCTTGGACAGCCTTGGCTACGAGCAGTACTTC. Its translation is CASSLDSLGYEQYF.

This sequence joins TRBV25-1 and TRBJ2-5; TRBD1 matches at 10 bases. The CDR3 spans 13 residues. The germline V gene encodes CDR1 MGHDK and CDR2 SYGVNS. After removal of 7 bases from V and 11 bases from J, the junction contained 10 bases not matched to a gene. The CDR3 DNA sequence: TGTGCCAGCATGGACAGGGGGTCCTACAAGCAGTACTTC. It specifies CASMDRGSYKQYF.

This clonotype was detected a few times. The rearrangement links TRBV29-1 to TRBJ1-5, with 9 bases lining up with TRBD1. This CDR3 is built from 14 residues. V lost 7 bases, J lost 7 bases, and 11 bases stayed unmatched. Germline V gene data show CDR1 as SQVTM and CDR2 as ANQGSEA. CDR3 DNA: TGCAGCGCCTGGACAGGGGCGCAGGGACAGCCCCAGCATTTT. Its protein is CSAWTGAQGQPQHF.

As concerns this clonotype: One end of the junction varies from germline; a read error may be responsible. This sequence joins TRBV5-6 and TRBJ2-5; 7 bases line up with TRBD2. From germline, CDR1 is SGHDT and CDR2 YYEEEE. The CDR3 runs to 16 residues. The CDR3 spells CTSSSPREGSAETQYF. The CDR3 DNA reads as TGTACCAGCAGCTCTCCCAGGGAGGGTTCGGCAGAGACCCAGTACTTC. The full variable domain, in which reference TRBV5-6 and TRBJ2-5 provide the parts outside the CDR3, is DAGVTQSPTHLIKTRGQQVTLRCSPKSGHDTVSWYQQALGQGPQFIFQYYEEEERQRGNFPDRFSGHQFPNYSSELNVNALLLGDSALYLCTSSSPREGSAETQYFGPGTRLLVL.